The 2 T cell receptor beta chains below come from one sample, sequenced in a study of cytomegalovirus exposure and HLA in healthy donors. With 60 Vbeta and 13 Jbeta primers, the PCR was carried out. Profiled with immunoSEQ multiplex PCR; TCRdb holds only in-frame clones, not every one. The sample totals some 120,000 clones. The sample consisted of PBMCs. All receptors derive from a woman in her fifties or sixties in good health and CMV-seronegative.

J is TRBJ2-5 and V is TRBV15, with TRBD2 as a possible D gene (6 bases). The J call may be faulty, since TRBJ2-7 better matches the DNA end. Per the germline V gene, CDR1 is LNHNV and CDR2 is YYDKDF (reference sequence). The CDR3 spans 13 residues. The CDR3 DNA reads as TGTGCCACCAGCAGGCCGACTAGATACGAGCAGTACTTC. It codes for CATSRPTRYEQYF.

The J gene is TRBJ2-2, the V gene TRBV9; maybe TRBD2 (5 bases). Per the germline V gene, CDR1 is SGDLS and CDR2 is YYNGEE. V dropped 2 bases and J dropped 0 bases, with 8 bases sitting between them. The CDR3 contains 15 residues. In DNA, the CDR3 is TGTGCCAGCAGCGTCCTCGGGGCGAACACCGGGGAGCTGTTTTTT. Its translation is CASSVLGANTGELFF.